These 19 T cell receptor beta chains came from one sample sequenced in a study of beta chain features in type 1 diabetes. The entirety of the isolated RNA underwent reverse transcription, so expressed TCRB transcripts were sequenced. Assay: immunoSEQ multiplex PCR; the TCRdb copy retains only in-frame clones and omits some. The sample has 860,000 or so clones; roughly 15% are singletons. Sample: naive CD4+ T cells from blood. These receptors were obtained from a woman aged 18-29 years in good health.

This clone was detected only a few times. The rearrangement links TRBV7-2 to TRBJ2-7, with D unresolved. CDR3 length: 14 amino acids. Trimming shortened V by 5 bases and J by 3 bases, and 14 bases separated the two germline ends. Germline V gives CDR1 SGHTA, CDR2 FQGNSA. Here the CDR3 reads CASSREVGYYEQYF. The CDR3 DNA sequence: TGTGCCAGCAGCCGAGAGGTTGGCTACTACGAGCAGTACTTC.

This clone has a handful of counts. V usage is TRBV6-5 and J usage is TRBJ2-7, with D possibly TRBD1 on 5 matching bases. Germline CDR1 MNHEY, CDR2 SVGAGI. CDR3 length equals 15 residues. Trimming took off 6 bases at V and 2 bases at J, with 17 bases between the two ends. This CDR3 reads CASSSPQGTTYEQYF. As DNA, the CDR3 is TGTGCCAGCAGCTCCCCGCAGGGCACCACCTACGAGCAGTACTTC.

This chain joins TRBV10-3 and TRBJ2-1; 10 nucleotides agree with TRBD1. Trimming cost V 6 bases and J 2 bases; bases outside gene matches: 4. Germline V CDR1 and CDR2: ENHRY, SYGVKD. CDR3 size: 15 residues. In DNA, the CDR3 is TGTGCCATCAGGCGGGGACAGGGGACCTACAATGAGCAGTTCTTC. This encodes CAIRRGQGTYNEQFF.

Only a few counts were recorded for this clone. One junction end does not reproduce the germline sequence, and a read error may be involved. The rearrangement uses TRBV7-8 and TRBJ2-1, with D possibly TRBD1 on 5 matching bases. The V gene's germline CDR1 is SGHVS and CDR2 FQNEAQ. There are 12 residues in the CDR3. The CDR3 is CASSLVRQLQIF. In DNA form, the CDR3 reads TGTGCCAGCAGCTTAGTCCGACAGCTTCAGATCTTC. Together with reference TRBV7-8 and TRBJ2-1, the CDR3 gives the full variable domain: GAGVSQSPRYKVAKRGQDVALRCDPISGHVSLFWYQQALGQGPEFLTYFQNEAQLDKSGLPSDRFFAERPEGSVSTLKIQRTQQEDSAVYLCASSLVRQLQIFGPGTRLTVL.

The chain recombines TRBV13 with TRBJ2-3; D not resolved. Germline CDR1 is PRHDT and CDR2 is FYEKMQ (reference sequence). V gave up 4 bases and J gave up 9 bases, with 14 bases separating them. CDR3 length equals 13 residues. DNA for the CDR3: TGTGCCAGCAGCTCCCTTTTATGGGAAACGCAGTATTTT. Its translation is CASSSLLWETQYF.

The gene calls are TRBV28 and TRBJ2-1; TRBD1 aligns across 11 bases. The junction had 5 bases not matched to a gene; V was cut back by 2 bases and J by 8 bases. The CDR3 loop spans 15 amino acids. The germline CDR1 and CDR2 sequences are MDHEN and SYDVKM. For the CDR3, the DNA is TGTGCCAGCAGTTTAGCCGGGACAGGGGGTGATGAGCAGTTCTTC. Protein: CASSLAGTGGDEQFF. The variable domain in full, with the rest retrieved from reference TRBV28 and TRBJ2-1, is DVKVTQSSRYLVKRTGEKVFLECVQDMDHENMFWYRQDPGLGLRLIYFSYDVKMKEKGDIPEGYSVSREKKERFSLILESASTNQTSMYLCASSLAGTGGDEQFFGPGTRLTVL.

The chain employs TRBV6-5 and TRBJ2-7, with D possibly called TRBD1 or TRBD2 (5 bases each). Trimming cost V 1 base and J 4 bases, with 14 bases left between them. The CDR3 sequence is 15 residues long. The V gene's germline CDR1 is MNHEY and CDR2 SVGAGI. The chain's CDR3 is CASSYFRGRAYEQYF. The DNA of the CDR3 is TGTGCCAGCAGTTACTTTCGGGGCAGGGCTTACGAGCAGTACTTC.

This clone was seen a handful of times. The CDR3 nucleotides are TGTGCCAGCAGCCAAGGATCCAAAGATACGCAGTATTTT. It yields the protein CASSQGSKDTQYF. The genes are TRBV14 and TRBJ2-3; D uncertain. Germline CDR1 reads SGHDN; CDR2 reads FVKESK. The V gene lost 1 base and the J gene lost 5 bases, with 7 bases spanning the gap. The CDR3 spans 13 residues.

The chain's CDR3 is CASSPLAGDEQYF. The CDR3 region has the DNA TGTGCCAGCTCACCACTAGCGGGAGACGAGCAGTACTTC. The chain carries TRBV18 and TRBJ2-7; 9 bases are shared with TRBD2. The CDR3 loop spans 13 amino acids. Trimming removed 1 base from V and 5 bases from J; junction bases left unmatched: 0. Germline V CDR1 and CDR2: KGHSH, LQKENI. Complete variable domain (other parts from reference TRBV18 and TRBJ2-7): NAGVMQNPRHLVRRRGQEARLRCSPMKGHSHVYWYRQLPEEGLKFMVYLQKENIIDESGMPKERFSAEFPKEGPSILRIQQVVRGDSAAYFCASSPLAGDEQYFGPGTRLTVT.

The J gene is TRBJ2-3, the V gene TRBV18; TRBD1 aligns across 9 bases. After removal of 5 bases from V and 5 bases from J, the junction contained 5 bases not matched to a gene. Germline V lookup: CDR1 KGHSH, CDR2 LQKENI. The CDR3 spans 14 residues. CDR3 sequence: CASSVDRGEDTQYF. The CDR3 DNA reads TGTGCCAGCTCAGTCGACAGGGGGGAAGATACGCAGTATTTT.

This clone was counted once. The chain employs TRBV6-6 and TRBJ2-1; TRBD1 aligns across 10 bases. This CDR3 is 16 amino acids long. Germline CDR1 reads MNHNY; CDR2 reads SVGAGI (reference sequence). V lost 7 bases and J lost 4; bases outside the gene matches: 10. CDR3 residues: CASNKWGQGLYNEQFF. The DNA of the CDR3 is TGTGCCAGCAATAAATGGGGACAGGGGTTATACAATGAGCAGTTCTTC.

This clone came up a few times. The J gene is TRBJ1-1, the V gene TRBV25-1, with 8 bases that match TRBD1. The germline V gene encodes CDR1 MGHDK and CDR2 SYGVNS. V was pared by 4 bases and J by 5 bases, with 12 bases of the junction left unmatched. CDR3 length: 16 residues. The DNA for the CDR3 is TGTGCCAGCAGTGGAAACTTACAGGGGGGCAGGACTGAAGCTTTCTTT. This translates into CASSGNLQGGRTEAFF. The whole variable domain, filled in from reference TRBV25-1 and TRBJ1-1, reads EADIYQTPRYLVIGTGKKITLECSQTMGHDKMYWYQQDPGMELHLIHYSYGVNSTEKGDLSSESTVSRIRTEHFPLTLESARPSHTSQYLCASSGNLQGGRTEAFFGQGTRLTVV.

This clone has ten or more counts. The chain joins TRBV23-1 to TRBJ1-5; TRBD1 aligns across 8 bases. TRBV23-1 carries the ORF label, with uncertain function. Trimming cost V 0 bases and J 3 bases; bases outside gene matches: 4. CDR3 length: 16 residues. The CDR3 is CASSQSRDRHNQPQHF. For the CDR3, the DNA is TGCGCCAGCAGTCAATCAAGGGACAGGCACAATCAGCCCCAGCATTTT.

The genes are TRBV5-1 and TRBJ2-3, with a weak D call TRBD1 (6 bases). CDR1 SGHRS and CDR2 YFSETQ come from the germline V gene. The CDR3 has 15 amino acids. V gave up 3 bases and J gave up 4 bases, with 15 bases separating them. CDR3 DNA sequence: TGCGCCAGCAGCTCGACAGGAGGTTTGGCAGATACGCAGTATTTT. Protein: CASSSTGGLADTQYF.

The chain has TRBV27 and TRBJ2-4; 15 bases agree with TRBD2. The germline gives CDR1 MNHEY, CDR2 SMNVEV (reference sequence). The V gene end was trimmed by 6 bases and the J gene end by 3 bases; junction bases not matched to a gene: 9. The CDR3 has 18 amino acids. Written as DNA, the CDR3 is TGTGCCAGCAGCCGGACTAGCGGGAGGGCCGGTGGCAAAAACATTCAGTACTTC. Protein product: CASSRTSGRAGGKNIQYF.

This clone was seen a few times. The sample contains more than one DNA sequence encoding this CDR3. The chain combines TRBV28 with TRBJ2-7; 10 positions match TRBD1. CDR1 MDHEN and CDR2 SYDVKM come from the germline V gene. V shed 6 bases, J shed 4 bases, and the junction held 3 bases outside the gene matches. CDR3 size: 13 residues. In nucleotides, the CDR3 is TGTGCCAGCAGGCGACAGGGGGCTTACGAGCAGTACTTC. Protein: CASRRQGAYEQYF. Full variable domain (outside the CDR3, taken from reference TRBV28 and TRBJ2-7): DVKVTQSSRYLVKRTGEKVFLECVQDMDHENMFWYRQDPGLGLRLIYFSYDVKMKEKGDIPEGYSVSREKKERFSLILESASTNQTSMYLCASRRQGAYEQYFGPGTRLTVT.

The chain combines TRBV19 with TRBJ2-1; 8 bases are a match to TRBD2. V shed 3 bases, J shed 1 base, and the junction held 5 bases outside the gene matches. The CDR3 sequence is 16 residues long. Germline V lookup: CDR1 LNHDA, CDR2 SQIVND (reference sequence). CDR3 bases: TGTGCCAGTAGTATGGCGGGGGGATCTTCCTACAATGAGCAGTTCTTC. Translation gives CASSMAGGSSYNEQFF.

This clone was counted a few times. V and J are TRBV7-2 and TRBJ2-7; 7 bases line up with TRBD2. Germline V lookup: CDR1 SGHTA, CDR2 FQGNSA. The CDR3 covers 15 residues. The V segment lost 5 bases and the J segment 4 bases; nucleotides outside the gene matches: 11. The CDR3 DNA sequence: TGTGCCAGCAGCGCGACTGGCGGGAGCCTTTACGAGCAGTACTTC. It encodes CASSATGGSLYEQYF.

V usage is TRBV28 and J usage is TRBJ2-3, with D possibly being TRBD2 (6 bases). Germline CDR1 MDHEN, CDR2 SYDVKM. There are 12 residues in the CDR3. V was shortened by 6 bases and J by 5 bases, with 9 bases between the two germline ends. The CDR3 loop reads CASSQTRDTQYF. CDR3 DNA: TGTGCCAGCAGCCAGACTAGAGATACGCAGTATTTT.